Described below is a single TCR beta chain sequence and its context. Many counts were recorded for this clonotype. Its antigen remains undetermined. No much larger clone is present one base from it, and per-base qualities are unavailable. Naive CD8 T cells were FACS-sorted as CD8+CD4-CCR7+CD45RA+ on a BD FACSAria II into RLT Plus buffer. For a sensitivity comparison, a portion of naive CD8 T cell RNA was divided equally between MIDCIRS and a Smart-seq2-style 5'RACE protocol. CD8 T cells were enriched with RosetteSep CD8+ T Cell Enrichment Cocktail and Ficoll-Paque, followed by ACK red cell lysis. This sample was taken from a study of molecular identifiers for immune sequencing clone quantification (dated by TCRdb to the late 2010s). For the study in its entirety: For a replicate experiment, RNA from roughly 18,000 or 92,000 naive CD8 T cells was divided into five aliquots, of which four were sequenced. The study was a methods study using CD8 T cells to benchmark molecular-identifier clustering-based TCR repertoire sequencing (MIDCIRS) and TCR RNA copy counting.

V loses 3 bases at its end and J loses 8 bases; junction bases beyond the gene matches: 13. CDR1 and CDR2 are read off the germline V gene as MNHEY and SVGEGT. Spanning cysteine to phenylalanine, the CDR3 consists of 16 amino acids. Just the 48-base CDR3 DNA is kept, in frame starting at base 1. What the work shows at the level of the full study, not this receptor alone: When barcode sub-clustering was not used, chimeric consensus sequences inflated TCR diversity, with chimeras reaching as high as 47%. Identical TCR molecules sharing a barcode could cause highly expanded clone sizes to be underestimated. Modeling indicated around 2.7 TCR RNA copies recovered per cell, compared with 9.5 to 10 by digital PCR, which implies a capture efficiency of 25% to 35%. Spiked-in Jurkat TCR RNA equal to a single cell's worth was reported to be detectable even within one million naive CD8 T cells. In CMV-specific effector cells, clones with more than 20 RNA copies accounted for over 99% of molecules, whereas in naive cells such clones accounted for under 1%.

The library came from PCR. Instrument used: Illumina MiSeq. The Qiagen AllPrep DNA/RNA kit was used to purify total RNA. Before analysis, reads from multiple sequencing runs of the same library were pooled. Per the original workflow: Reads were retained only if the reads had an exact TCR constant sequence, and the retained reads were trimmed to 150 nt and grouped according to their 12-nt molecular barcodes. Within each barcode group, reads were sub-clustered at a 15% Levenshtein threshold, and quality-weighted consensus sequences were built per RNA molecule. Non-functional sequences were removed, as were lower-count sequences one edit away from another. Barcode sub-clusters with fewer than 20% of the maximum read count were removed, based on fitting two negative binomial distributions. The raw public reads went through TCRdb reprocessing: fastp at Q25, MiXCR clone calling, in-frame beta chains kept. Each CDR3 protein gets just one entry, which takes the most common genes and DNA from the rows behind it. These V and J calls rely on TCRdb rather than the paper's analysis. The sample includes about 36,000 distinct CDR3 sequences, with approximately 18% observed a single time. The ten largest account for about 7.4% of the sample.

The origin of this receptor is a human donor in good health. Some libraries in this study had Jurkat cell RNA spiked in. Sequencing used naive CD8+ T cells from blood, with Jurkat cell RNA spiked in. This specimen's cell subset or site label, interpreted: FACS-sorted CD8+CD4-CCR7+CD45RA+ naive T cells. Recombination joined TRBV6-2 or TRBV6-3 with TRBJ2-1, with 7 bases matching TRBD2. The CDR3 in this case is CASSYRLWEGHYEQFF. Here is the DNA: TGTGCCAGCAGTTATAGGTTGTGGGAGGGCCACTATGAGCAGTTCTTC.